A single sample gave rise to the 29 T cell receptor beta chains below, sequenced in a study of CD8+CD57+ T cells in acquired aplastic anemia. Genomic DNA served as template for TCR beta VDJ and CDR3 profiling. TCRdb passed the reads through MiXCR, listing each CDR3 protein once. Altogether roughly 200,000 distinct CDR3 sequences are present, roughly 55% being singletons, with the ten largest covering around 28%. Sample: sorted CD4+, CD8+, or CD8+CD57+ T cells (not recorded which) from PBMCs. The source of these receptors is a human donor in good health.

J is TRBJ1-1 and V is TRBV7-2; D perhaps matches TRBD1 (6 bases). The CDR3 spans 13 residues. Trimming cost V 5 bases and J 4 bases, with 11 bases left between them. Germline-derived CDR1 and CDR2 are SGHTA and FQGNSA. Here the CDR3 reads CASSPEGGTEAFF. Written as DNA, the CDR3 is TGTGCCAGCAGCCCAGAGGGGGGCACTGAAGCTTTCTTT.

There are many counts of this clonotype. This chain joins TRBV19 and TRBJ2-3; 8 bases line up with TRBD2. The CDR3 consists of 14 residues. The ends lost 6 bases at V and 2 bases at J; junction bases unmatched: 4. From germline, CDR1 is LNHDA and CDR2 SQIVND (reference sequence). The CDR3 nucleotides are TGTGCCAGTAGACTTAGCGGGGTCACAGATACGCAGTATTTT. It yields the protein CASRLSGVTDTQYF. Full variable domain (missing parts from reference TRBV19 and TRBJ2-3): DGGITQSPKYLFRKEGQNVTLSCEQNLNHDAMYWYRQDPGQGLRLIYYSQIVNDFQKGDIAEGYSVSREKKESFPLTVTSAQKNPTAFYLCASRLSGVTDTQYFGPGTRLTVL.

With respect to this clonotype: At one end, the junction sequence differs from germline, possibly due to a read error. The chain carries TRBV7-9 and TRBJ1-4; D is undetermined. Germline V gives CDR1 SEHNR, CDR2 FQNEAQ (reference sequence). The CDR3 is made up of 14 amino acids. DNA of the CDR3: TGTGCCAGCAGCATACGTGGGTCCAATGAAACACTGCTTTTT. Translated, it gives CASSIRGSNETLLF.

This clonotype was observed many times. The chain is built from TRBV2 and TRBJ1-3; D is uncertain. The CDR3 is 15 amino acids. From germline, CDR1 is SNHLY and CDR2 FYNNEI. Deletions cut 0 bases from V and 4 bases from J, with 10 bases between. This chain's CDR3 is CASSEAQSGGNTIYF. CDR3 nucleotides: TGTGCCAGCAGTGAAGCGCAGTCAGGCGGAAACACCATATATTTT.

The chain uses TRBV20-1 and TRBJ2-3; TRBD2 matches at 7 bases. CDR1 is DFQATT, CDR2 SNEGSKA, per germline (reference sequence). Trimming at V came to 6 bases and at J to 0 bases, leaving 6 bases not matched to a gene. The CDR3 is 14 amino acids. CDR3 amino acids: CSAGGGASTDTQYF. In DNA form, the CDR3 reads TGCAGTGCGGGGGGAGGGGCAAGCACAGATACGCAGTATTTT.

The chain has TRBV2 and TRBJ2-7; possible D gene TRBD2, 6 bases. The V gene lost 8 bases and the J gene lost 3 bases, with 23 bases spanning the gap. The length of the CDR3 is 16 residues. Looked up from germline, CDR1 is SNHLY and CDR2 is FYNNEI. The CDR3 nucleotides read TGTGCCAGCGTCAAGGTTAGGCGGGATAAAATCTACGAGCAGTACTTC. It encodes CASVKVRRDKIYEQYF.

This chain links TRBV5-1 with TRBJ2-3, with TRBD2 matching 7 bases. Germline assignment: CDR1 SGHRS and CDR2 YFSETQ. V gave up 1 base and J gave up 2 bases; unmatched junction bases: 7. The CDR3 contains 16 residues. This CDR3 is CASSLWTRVDTDTQYF. The DNA for the CDR3 is TGCGCCAGCAGCTTGTGGACTAGGGTCGACACAGATACGCAGTATTTT.

Only one count was recorded for this clonotype. The CDR3 sequence: CAISDGTGGHQPQHF. The DNA of the CDR3 is TGTGCCATCAGTGACGGGACAGGGGGACATCAGCCCCAGCATTTT. The chain carries TRBV10-3 and TRBJ1-5, with TRBD1 identical over 11 bases. The CDR3 is made up of 15 amino acids. Per the germline V gene, CDR1 is ENHRY and CDR2 is SYGVKD. V was pared by 3 bases and J by 5 bases, with 3 bases of the junction left unmatched.

At least ten counts were recorded for this clonotype. This chain links TRBV7-9 with TRBJ2-1; 7 positions match TRBD2. The CDR3 is 16 residues long. Germline V gene data show CDR1 as SEHNR and CDR2 as FQNEAQ (reference sequence). V lost 5 bases, J lost 5 bases, and 12 bases stayed unmatched. The CDR3 coding sequence is TGTGCCAGCAGCCTTCCACAACGCGGGGGTAACAATGAGCAGTTCTTC. Its protein product is CASSLPQRGGNNEQFF.

J is TRBJ2-1 and V is TRBV2; the match to TRBD2 covers 9 bases. The germline gives CDR1 SNHLY, CDR2 FYNNEI. The J segment lost 0 bases and the V segment lost 0 bases, leaving 3 bases of the junction unmatched. The CDR3 is made up of 17 amino acids. CDR3 sequence (DNA): TGTGCCAGCAGTGAAGCAGATAGCGGGAGCTCCTACAATGAGCAGTTCTTC. This encodes CASSEADSGSSYNEQFF.

V gene TRBV10-2 combines with J gene TRBJ2-7, with 9 bases lining up with TRBD1. V trimming: 8 bases; J trimming: 2 bases; junction bases outside the gene matches: 10. Germline V gives CDR1 WSHSY, CDR2 SAAADI. This CDR3 has 15 residues. The CDR3 region has the DNA TGCGCCAGCGAGGCCCCCGGGACAGGGACCTACGAGCAGTACTTC. Amino acids: CASEAPGTGTYEQYF.

The chain employs TRBV7-2 and TRBJ1-6, with D perhaps matching TRBD1 (6 bases). Per germline, CDR1 SGHTA and CDR2 FQGNSA. This CDR3 has 15 residues. Trimming removed 5 bases at V and 7 bases at J, with 15 bases between. For the CDR3, the DNA is TGTGCCAGCAGCGCACAGGGCTTCGAAAATTCACCCCTCCACTTT. Translated: CASSAQGFENSPLHF.

V is TRBV15 and J is TRBJ2-5, with 10 nucleotides matching TRBD1. CDR1 is LNHNV and CDR2 is YYDKDF in the germline V gene (reference sequence). This CDR3 is built from 15 residues. The V segment lost 1 base and the J segment 1 base; nucleotides outside the gene matches: 0. CDR3: CATSRGTGGQETQYF. As DNA, the CDR3 is TGTGCCACCAGCAGAGGGACAGGGGGCCAAGAGACCCAGTACTTC.

The V call is TRBV15, the J call TRBJ1-5; TRBD1 aligns across 8 bases. Germline CDR1 LNHNV, CDR2 YYDKDF (reference sequence). The junction had 6 bases not matched to a gene; V was cut back by 3 bases and J by 2 bases. CDR3 length: 16 residues. The CDR3 reads CATSSEDRGGNQPQHF. CDR3 in DNA: TGTGCCACCAGCAGCGAAGACAGGGGAGGCAATCAGCCCCAGCATTTT.

J is TRBJ1-1 and V is TRBV3-1; D gene unclear. The CDR3 contains 14 residues. V was shortened by 4 bases and J by 5 bases, with 14 bases between the two germline ends. Germline V gene lookup returns CDR1 LGHDT and CDR2 YNNKEL (reference sequence). The CDR3 nucleotides are TGTGCCAGCAGCCCATACTTTGGACGGACTGAAGCTTTCTTT. Residues: CASSPYFGRTEAFF.

The V gene is TRBV4-1, the J gene TRBJ2-7; maybe TRBD1 (5 bases). V was shortened by 1 base and J by 0 bases, with 7 bases between the two germline ends. This CDR3 is built from 14 residues. The germline V gene has CDR1 MGHRA and CDR2 YSYEKL. CDR3 DNA: TGCGCCAGCAGCCAAGTAAGGGGCTCCTACGAGCAGTACTTC. This gives the protein CASSQVRGSYEQYF.

This clonotype has ten or more counts. V usage is TRBV15 and J usage is TRBJ1-2; 9 bases match TRBD1. V was pared by 3 bases and J by 6 bases, with 5 bases of the junction left unmatched. Germline CDR1 reads LNHNV; CDR2 reads YYDKDF (reference sequence). The CDR3 covers 14 residues. CDR3 coding DNA: TGTGCCACCAGCAGCCGGACAGGGGTTCATGGCTACACCTTC. Translated: CATSSRTGVHGYTF. The variable domain in full, completed from reference TRBV15 and TRBJ1-2, reads DAMVIQNPRYQVTQFGKPVTLSCSQTLNHNVMYWYQQKSSQAPKLLFHYYDKDFNNEADTPDNFQSRRPNTSFCFLDIRSPGLGDTAMYLCATSSRTGVHGYTFGSGTRLTVV.

This chain connects TRBV7-4 to TRBJ2-1, with 9 positions matching TRBD2. Trimming cost V 5 bases and J 7 bases; bases outside gene matches: 6. CDR3 size: 14 residues. Germline CDR1 SGHVT, CDR2 SQSDAQ. The CDR3 coding sequence is TGTGCCAGCAGCCCGACGACTAGCGGAAATGAGCAGTTCTTC. Translating gives CASSPTTSGNEQFF.

The genes are TRBV12-3 or TRBV12-4 and TRBJ1-5; the D gene is possibly TRBD1 (6 bases). This CDR3 is 16 amino acids long. The V gene lost 0 bases and the J gene lost 7 bases, with 16 bases spanning the gap. CDR3 bases: TGTGCCAGCAGTTTAGCGGCGGGGGGCGCAAGGCAGCCCCAGCATTTT. This codes for CASSLAAGGARQPQHF.

This clonotype has just one count. CDR3 residues: CSARDSYTEAFF. CDR3 nucleotides: TGCAGTGCCCGGGACAGTTACACTGAAGCTTTCTTT. The chain uses TRBV20-1 and TRBJ1-1; TRBD1 matches at 7 bases. The junction had 4 bases not matched to a gene; V was cut back by 6 bases and J by 3 bases. Germline V gene data show CDR1 as DFQATT and CDR2 as SNEGSKA (reference sequence). This CDR3 comprises 12 residues.

A remark on this clonotype: An end of the junction does not agree with germline; a read error may underlie this. For the CDR3, the DNA is TGTGCCAGCGGTTTCGGGCGTGAGACCCAGTACTTC. Its protein is CASGFGRETQYF. The chain employs TRBV12-3 or TRBV12-4 and TRBJ2-5; D unclear. This CDR3 comprises 12 residues.

This clonotype was seen only a few times. The chain employs TRBV9 and TRBJ2-5; 8 bases are a match to TRBD2. The ends lost 2 bases at V and 5 bases at J; junction bases unmatched: 5. CDR1 and CDR2 (germline): SGDLS, YYNGEE. The CDR3 contains 14 residues. The CDR3: CASSVGTRAETQYF. The DNA for the CDR3 is TGTGCCAGCAGCGTCGGGACTAGGGCGGAGACCCAGTACTTC.

Details on this clonotype: At one end, the junction sequence differs from germline, possibly due to a read error. The V gene is TRBV24-1, the J gene TRBJ2-7; tentative D call: TRBD1 (5 bases). The germline CDR1 and CDR2 sequences are KGHDR and SFDVKD. There are 12 residues in the CDR3. The CDR3 DNA reads as TGTGCCATCAGTGAGCAGGGTTACGAGCAGTACTTC. Protein product: CAISEQGYEQYF.

Turning to this clonotype: The junction and the germline gene differ at one end; a read error may be behind it. V is TRBV7-6 and J is TRBJ2-7; the D is unclear. The CDR3 spans 11 residues. Germline values: CDR1 SGHVS, CDR2 FNYEAQ. DNA of the CDR3: TGTGCCAGCAGCCAAGACCACGAACAGTACTTC. This sequence encodes CASSQDHEQYF.

The rearrangement links TRBV24-1 to TRBJ1-5; TRBD1 might be the D (5 bases). CDR3 size: 14 residues. The V end lost 5 bases, the J end lost 3 bases, and 10 bases lay between the germline ends. Germline V gene lookup returns CDR1 KGHDR and CDR2 SFDVKD. The CDR3 bases are TGTGCCACCAGTGGCGAGGGGTTCAATCAGCCCCAGCATTTT. Its protein is CATSGEGFNQPQHF.

The CDR3 coding sequence is TGTGCCAGCAGCTTCGAGCCCACTGAAGCTTTCTTT. Its protein product is CASSFEPTEAFF. The rearrangement uses TRBV5-6 and TRBJ1-1; unclear D gene. Germline loops: CDR1 SGHDT, CDR2 YYEEEE. Trimming left V 2 bases short and J 4 bases short, with 6 bases between. The CDR3 loop spans 12 amino acids.

This clonotype was seen at least ten times. This chain uses TRBV24-1 with TRBJ2-1; 8 bases map to TRBD1. Trimming took 7 bases from V and 2 from J; bases not matched to a gene: 3. This CDR3 has 14 residues. From germline, CDR1 is KGHDR and CDR2 SFDVKD. The CDR3 DNA is TGTGCCACCAGGGACAGGGACCCCTACAATGAGCAGTTCTTC. Translated: CATRDRDPYNEQFF.

V gene TRBV14 combines with J gene TRBJ2-7, with TRBD1 matching 7 bases. Germline lookup yields CDR1 SGHDN and CDR2 FVKESK. This CDR3 has 15 amino acids. Trimming cost V 0 bases and J 4 bases; bases outside gene matches: 6. In DNA, the CDR3 is TGTGCCAGCAGCCAAGATCAGGGGACAGCTTACGAGCAGTACTTC. It yields the protein CASSQDQGTAYEQYF.

This clonotype was picked up many times. This chain links TRBV6-5 with TRBJ2-7; D is unclear. The germline CDR1 and CDR2 sequences are MNHEY and SVGAGI. CDR3 size: 15 residues. With 0 bases removed from V and 0 bases from J, the gap between germline ends came to 9 bases. This CDR3 is CASSYSSGFSYEQYF. In DNA, the CDR3 is TGTGCCAGCAGTTACTCTTCGGGTTTCTCCTACGAGCAGTACTTC.